The T cell receptor delta chain described here comes from a study of gamma-delta chains in newborns, infants, children. The CDR3 totals 21 residues. V shed 4 bases and J 2 bases; nucleotides not matched to a gene: 22. Germline CDR1 is GEAIGNYY and CDR2 is EKD. TCRdb re-called the reads with CATT. The table shows about 11,000 delta-chain clones, with approximately 8.2% occurring only once. The V gene is TRDV2, the J gene TRDJ1; 12 nucleotides line up with TRDD3. This TCR derives from a child who was a newborn, infant or young child, either healthy, febrile or measles-vaccinated (not recorded which). Material for sequencing was blood. The CDR3 loop reads CACDPLPTAGGYAQNTDKLIF. The CDR3 DNA reads as TGTGCCTGTGATCCCCTTCCTACGGCTGGGGGATACGCTCAGAATACCGATAAACTCATCTTT.